This TCR beta chain is from a study of CD8 T cells in ankylosing spondylitis. Notes on the study in general: One TCR beta motif, made up of roughly eight highly homologous variants, appeared characteristic of ankylosing spondylitis blood. Reportedly, matched ankylosing spondylitis synovial fluid was significantly enriched for disease-linked clones.

The CDR3 is 12 residues long. V was trimmed by 6 bases and J by 1 base, leaving 10 bases between them. Germline V gene lookup returns CDR1 DFQATT and CDR2 SNEGSKA (reference sequence). There are a few counts of this clonotype. Its antigen is as yet unknown. TCRdb fed the 5' RACE reads into MiXCR, producing one record per CDR3 protein. The sample contains under 450,000 distinct CDR3 sequences, about 15% of which appear only once. The chain employs TRBV20-1 and TRBJ2-7; TRBD1 is a possible D gene (5 bases). The TCR comes from a male donor with ankylosing spondylitis. Sequencing input: blood, either unsorted or a sorted T cell fraction (not recorded which). The CDR3 coding sequence is TGCAGTGCAAAGGACAAGTCCTACGAGCAGTACTTC. Its protein product is CSAKDKSYEQYF.